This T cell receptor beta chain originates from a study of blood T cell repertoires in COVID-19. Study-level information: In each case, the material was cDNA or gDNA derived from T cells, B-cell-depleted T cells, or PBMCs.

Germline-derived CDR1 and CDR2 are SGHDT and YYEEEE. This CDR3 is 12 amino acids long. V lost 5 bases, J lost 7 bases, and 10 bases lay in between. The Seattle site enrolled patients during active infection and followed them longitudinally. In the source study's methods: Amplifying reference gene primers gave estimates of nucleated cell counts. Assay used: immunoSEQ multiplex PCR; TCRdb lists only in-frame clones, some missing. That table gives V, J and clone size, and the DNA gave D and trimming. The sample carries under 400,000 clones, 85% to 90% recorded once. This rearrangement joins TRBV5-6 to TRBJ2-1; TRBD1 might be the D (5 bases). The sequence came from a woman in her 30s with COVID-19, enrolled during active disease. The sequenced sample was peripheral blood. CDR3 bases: TGTGCCAGCAGGGATTCAGGGAATGAGCAGTTCTTC. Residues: CASRDSGNEQFF.